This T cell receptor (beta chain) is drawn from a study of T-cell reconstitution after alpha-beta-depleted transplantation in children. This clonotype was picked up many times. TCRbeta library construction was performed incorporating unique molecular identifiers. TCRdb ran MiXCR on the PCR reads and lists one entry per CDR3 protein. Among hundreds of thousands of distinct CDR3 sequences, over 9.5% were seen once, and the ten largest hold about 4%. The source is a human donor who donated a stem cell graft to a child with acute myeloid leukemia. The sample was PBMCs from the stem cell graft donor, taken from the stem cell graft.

The DNA for the CDR3 is TGTGCCAGCAGCGTAAGAGGGGTTAGCTCCTACAATGAGCAGTTCTTC. As protein: CASSVRGVSSYNEQFF. This sequence joins TRBV9 and TRBJ2-1; either TRBD1 or TRBD2 may fit D (5 bases each). Germline V gene data show CDR1 as SGDLS and CDR2 as YYNGEE. V lost 1 base and J lost 0, with 11 bases in between. There are 16 residues in the CDR3. Variable domain in full (rest from reference TRBV9 and TRBJ2-1): DSGVTQTPKHLITATGQRVTLRCSPRSGDLSVYWYQQSLDQGLQFLIQYYNGEERAKGNILERFSAQQFPDLHSELNLSSLELGDSALYFCASSVRGVSSYNEQFFGPGTRLTVL.